What follows is one T cell receptor beta chain and its context. Its antigen is undetermined. V was trimmed by 6 bases and J by 10 bases, leaving 18 bases between them. CDR3 size: 14 residues. Germline CDR1 and CDR2: MNHEY and SMNVEV (reference sequence). The data are from a study of T cell responses to AZD1222 COVID-19 vaccine. Profiled with immunoSEQ multiplex PCR; TCRdb holds only in-frame clones, not every one. This sample has 150,000 to 200,000 clones; approximately 93% occur once, and the top ten carry 1% to 1.5%. Study-level results: Clonal diversity may have been underestimated in mostly white British donors.

The gene calls are TRBV27 and TRBJ2-2; D might be TRBD1 or TRBD2, each matching 5 bases. This receptor was taken from an adult who received the AZD1222 COVID-19 vaccine. The specimen comprised peripheral blood, sampled 28 days after the second AZD1222 dose. The CDR3, as DNA: TGTGCCAGCAGCATGGGGGTTGAAGCAGTGGAGCTGTTTTTT. As protein: CASSMGVEAVELFF.